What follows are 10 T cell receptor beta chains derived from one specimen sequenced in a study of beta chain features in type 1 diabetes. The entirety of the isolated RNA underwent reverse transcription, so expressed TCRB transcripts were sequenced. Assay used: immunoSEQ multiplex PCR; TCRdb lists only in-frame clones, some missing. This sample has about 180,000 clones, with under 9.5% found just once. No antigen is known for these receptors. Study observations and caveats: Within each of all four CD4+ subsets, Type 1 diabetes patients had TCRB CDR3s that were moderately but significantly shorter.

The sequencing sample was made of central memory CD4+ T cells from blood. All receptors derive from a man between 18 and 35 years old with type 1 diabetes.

The CDR3 loop reads CAWSRGWDNEQFF. As DNA, the CDR3 is TGTGCCTGGAGTCGGGGATGGGACAATGAGCAGTTCTTC. The chain joins TRBV30 to TRBJ2-1; maybe TRBD2 (5 bases). The V and J ends lost 2 bases and 5 bases respectively, with 10 bases between them. CDR3 length: 13 amino acids. Germline V gene data show CDR1 as GTSNPN and CDR2 as SVGIG (reference sequence).

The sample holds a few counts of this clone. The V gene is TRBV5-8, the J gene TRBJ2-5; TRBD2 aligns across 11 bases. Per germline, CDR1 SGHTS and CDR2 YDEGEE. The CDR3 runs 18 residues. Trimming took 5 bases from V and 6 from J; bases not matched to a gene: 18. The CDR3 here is CASRLPSVSGRAGKTQYF. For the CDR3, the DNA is TGTGCCAGCAGGCTGCCGTCAGTTAGCGGGAGGGCCGGAAAGACCCAGTACTTC.

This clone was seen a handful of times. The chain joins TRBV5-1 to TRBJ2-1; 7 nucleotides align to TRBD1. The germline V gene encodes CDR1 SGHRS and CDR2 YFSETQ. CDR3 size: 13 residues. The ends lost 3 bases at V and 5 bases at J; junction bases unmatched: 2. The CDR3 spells CASSWDSHNEQFF. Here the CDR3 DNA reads TGCGCCAGCAGCTGGGACAGTCACAATGAGCAGTTCTTC.

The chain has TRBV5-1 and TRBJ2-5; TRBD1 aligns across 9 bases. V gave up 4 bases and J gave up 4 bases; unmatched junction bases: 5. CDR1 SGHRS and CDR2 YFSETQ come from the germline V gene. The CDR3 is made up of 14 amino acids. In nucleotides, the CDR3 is TGCGCCAGCAGCGCACACAGGGGGCGAGAGACCCAGTACTTC. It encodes CASSAHRGRETQYF.

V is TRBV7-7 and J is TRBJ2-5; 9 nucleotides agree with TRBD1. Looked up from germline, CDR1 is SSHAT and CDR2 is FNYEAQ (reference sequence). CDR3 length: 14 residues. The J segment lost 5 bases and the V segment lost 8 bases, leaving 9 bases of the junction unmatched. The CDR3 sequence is CASAPGQGFETQYF. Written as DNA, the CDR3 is TGTGCCAGCGCTCCGGGACAGGGTTTCGAGACCCAGTACTTC.

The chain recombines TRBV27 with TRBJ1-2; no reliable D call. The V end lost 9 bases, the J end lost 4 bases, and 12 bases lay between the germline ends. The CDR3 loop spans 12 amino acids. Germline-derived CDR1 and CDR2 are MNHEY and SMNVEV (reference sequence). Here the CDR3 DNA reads TGTGCCAGTAGGTCGGGTAGCTATGGCTACACCTTC. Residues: CASRSGSYGYTF.

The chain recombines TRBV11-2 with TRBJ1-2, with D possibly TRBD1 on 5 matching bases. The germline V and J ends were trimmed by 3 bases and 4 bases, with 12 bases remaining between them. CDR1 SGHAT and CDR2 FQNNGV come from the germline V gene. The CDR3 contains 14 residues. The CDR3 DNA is TGTGCCAGCAGCTTCGACAGCCTCCTCTATGGCTACACCTTC. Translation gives CASSFDSLLYGYTF.

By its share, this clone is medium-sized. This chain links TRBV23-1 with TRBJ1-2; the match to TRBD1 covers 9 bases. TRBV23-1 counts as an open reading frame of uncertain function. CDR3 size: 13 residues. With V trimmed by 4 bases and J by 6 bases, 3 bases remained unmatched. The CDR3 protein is CASSPRTGDGYTF. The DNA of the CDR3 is TGCGCCAGCAGTCCACGGACAGGGGATGGCTACACCTTC.

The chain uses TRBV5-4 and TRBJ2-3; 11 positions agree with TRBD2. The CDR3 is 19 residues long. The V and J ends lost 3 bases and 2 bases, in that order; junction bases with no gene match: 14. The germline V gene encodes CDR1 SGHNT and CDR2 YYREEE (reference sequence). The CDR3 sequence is CASSSGLAGGPLNTDTQYF. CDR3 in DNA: TGTGCCAGCAGCTCAGGCCTAGCGGGGGGTCCCCTAAACACAGATACGCAGTATTTT.

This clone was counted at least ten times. CDR3 region: CATAGVYEQYF. As DNA, the CDR3 is TGTGCCACGGCCGGGGTCTACGAGCAGTACTTC. The V gene is TRBV28, the J gene TRBJ2-7; D possibly corresponds to TRBD2 (5 bases). This CDR3 is 11 amino acids long. The V gene lost 10 bases and the J gene lost 3 bases, with 10 bases spanning the gap. Germline V gene data show CDR1 as MDHEN and CDR2 as SYDVKM.